This T cell receptor (beta chain) was retrieved from a study of T cell responses to AZD1222 COVID-19 vaccine. The study, taken as a whole, reports: In a largely white British group with more females than males, clonal diversity was possibly underestimated.

Some second doses came at about 4 weeks and others at about 12 weeks; these were pooled. Regarding this clone: Its target is not known.

In germline, CDR1 is LNHDA, CDR2 SQIVND (reference sequence). With 7 bases removed from V and 0 bases from J, the gap between germline ends came to 12 bases. The CDR3 runs to 15 residues. Clones were read by immunoSEQ multiplex PCR, and TCRdb kept only the in-frame ones, dropping some. This table has approximately 120,000 clones, over 75% appearing once. This TCR came from an adult who received the AZD1222 COVID-19 vaccine. This rearrangement joins TRBV19 to TRBJ2-2; unclear D gene. The input for sequencing was peripheral blood, taken 28 days after the second AZD1222 dose. The CDR3 region is CASNPTISNTGELFF. The CDR3, as DNA: TGTGCCAGTAATCCTACGATCTCGAACACCGGGGAGCTGTTTTTT.